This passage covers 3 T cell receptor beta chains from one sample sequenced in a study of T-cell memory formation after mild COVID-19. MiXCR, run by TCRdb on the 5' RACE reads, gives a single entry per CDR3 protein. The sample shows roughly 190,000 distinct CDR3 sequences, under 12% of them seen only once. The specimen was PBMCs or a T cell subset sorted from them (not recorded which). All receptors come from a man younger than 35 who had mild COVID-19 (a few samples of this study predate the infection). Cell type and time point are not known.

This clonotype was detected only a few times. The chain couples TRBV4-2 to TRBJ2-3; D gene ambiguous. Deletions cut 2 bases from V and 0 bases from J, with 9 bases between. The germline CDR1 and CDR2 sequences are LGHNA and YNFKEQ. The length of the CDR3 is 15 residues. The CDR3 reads CASSQSQPSTDTQYF. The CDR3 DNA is TGTGCCAGCAGCCAAAGCCAGCCTAGCACAGATACGCAGTATTTT.

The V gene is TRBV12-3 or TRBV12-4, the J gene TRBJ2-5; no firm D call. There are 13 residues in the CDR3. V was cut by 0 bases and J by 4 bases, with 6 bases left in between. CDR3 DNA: TGTGCCAGCAGTTTAGCGGTAGTAGAGACCCAGTACTTC. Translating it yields CASSLAVVETQYF.

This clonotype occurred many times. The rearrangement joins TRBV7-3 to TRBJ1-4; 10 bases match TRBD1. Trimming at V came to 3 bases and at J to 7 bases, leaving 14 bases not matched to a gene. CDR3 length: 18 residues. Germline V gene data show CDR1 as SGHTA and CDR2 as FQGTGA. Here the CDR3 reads CASSFGGTGVPPGEKLFF. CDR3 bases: TGTGCCAGCAGCTTTGGCGGGACAGGGGTTCCGCCTGGTGAAAAACTGTTTTTT.